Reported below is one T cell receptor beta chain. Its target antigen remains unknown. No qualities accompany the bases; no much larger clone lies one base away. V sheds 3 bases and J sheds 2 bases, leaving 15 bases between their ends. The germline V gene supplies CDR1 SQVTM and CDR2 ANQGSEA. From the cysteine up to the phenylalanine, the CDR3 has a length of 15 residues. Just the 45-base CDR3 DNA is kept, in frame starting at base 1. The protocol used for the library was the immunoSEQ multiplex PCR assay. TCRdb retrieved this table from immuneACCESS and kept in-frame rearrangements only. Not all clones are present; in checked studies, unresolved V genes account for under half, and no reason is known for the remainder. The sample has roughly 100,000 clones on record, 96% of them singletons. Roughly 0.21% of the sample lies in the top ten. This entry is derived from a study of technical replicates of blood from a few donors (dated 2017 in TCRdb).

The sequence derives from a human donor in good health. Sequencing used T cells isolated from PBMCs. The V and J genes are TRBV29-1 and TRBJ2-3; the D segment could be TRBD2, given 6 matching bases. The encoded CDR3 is CSVEIRDFYTDTQYF. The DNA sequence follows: TGCAGCGTTGAGATAAGGGACTTCTACACAGATACGCAGTATTTT.